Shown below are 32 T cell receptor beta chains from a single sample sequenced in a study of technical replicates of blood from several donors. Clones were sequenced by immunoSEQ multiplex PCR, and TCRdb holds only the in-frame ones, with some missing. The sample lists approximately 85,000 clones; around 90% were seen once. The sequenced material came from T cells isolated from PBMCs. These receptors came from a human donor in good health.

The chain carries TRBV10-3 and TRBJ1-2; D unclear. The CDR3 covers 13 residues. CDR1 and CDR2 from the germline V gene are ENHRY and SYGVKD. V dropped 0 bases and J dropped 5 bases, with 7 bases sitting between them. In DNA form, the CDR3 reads TGTGCCATCAGTGAGTCACGCGAATATGGCTACACCTTC. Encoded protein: CAISESREYGYTF.

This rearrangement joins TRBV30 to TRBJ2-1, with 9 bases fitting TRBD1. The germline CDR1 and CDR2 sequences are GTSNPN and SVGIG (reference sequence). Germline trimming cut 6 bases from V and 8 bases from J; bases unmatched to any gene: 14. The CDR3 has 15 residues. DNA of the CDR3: TGTGCCTGCAGACATCCCGGGACAGGGTTCGATGAGCAGTTCTTC. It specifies CACRHPGTGFDEQFF.

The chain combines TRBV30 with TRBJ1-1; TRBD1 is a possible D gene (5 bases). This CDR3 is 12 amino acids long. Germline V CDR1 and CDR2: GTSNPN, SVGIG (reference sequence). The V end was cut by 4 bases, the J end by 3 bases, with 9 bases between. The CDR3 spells CAWMGRDTEAFF. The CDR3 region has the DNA TGTGCCTGGATGGGCAGGGACACTGAAGCTTTCTTT.

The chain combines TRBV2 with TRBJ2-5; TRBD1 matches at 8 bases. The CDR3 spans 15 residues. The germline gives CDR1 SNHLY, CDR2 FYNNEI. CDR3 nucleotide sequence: TGTGCTACTACCATCCGGGACAGGCCACAAGAGACCCAGTACTTC. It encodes CATTIRDRPQETQYF.

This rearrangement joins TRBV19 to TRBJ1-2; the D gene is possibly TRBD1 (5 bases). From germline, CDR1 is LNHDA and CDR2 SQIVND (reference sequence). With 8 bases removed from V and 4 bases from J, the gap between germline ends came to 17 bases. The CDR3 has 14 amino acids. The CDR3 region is CASLYAGGSYGYTF. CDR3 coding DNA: TGTGCCAGTCTCTACGCCGGGGGGTCCTATGGCTACACCTTC.

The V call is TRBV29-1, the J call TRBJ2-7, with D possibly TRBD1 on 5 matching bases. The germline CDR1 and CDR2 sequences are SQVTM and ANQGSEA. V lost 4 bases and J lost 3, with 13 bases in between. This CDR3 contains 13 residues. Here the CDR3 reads CSVVPKTGYEQYF. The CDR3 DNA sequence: TGCAGCGTTGTCCCGAAAACAGGCTACGAGCAGTACTTC.

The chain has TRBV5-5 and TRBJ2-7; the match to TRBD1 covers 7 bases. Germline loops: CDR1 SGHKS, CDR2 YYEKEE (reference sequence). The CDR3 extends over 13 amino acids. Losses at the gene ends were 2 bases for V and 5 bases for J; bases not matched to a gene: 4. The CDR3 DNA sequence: TGTGCCAGCAGCTTCACAGGGGACCACGAGCAGTACTTC. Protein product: CASSFTGDHEQYF.

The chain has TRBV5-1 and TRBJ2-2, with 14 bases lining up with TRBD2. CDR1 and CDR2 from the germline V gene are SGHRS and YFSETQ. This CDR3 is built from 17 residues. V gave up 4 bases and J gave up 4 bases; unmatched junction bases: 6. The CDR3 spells CASSQGLAGDGTGELFF. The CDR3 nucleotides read TGCGCCAGCAGCCAGGGACTAGCGGGAGATGGCACCGGGGAGCTGTTTTTT.

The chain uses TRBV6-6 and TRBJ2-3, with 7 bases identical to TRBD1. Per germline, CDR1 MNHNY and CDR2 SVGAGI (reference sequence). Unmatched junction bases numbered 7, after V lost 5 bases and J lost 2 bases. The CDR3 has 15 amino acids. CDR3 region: CASSPGQLLTDTQYF. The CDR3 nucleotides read TGTGCCAGCAGTCCGGGACAGCTCCTCACAGATACGCAGTATTTT.

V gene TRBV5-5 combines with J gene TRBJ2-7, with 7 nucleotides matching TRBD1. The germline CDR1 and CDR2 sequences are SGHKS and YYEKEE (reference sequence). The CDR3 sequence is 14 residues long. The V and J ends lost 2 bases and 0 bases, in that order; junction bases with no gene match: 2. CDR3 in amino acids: CASSLGGASYEQYF. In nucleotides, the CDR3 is TGTGCCAGCAGCTTAGGGGGCGCCTCCTACGAGCAGTACTTC.

The CDR3 DNA follows: TGCGCCAGCAGCCGACAAGGTCTGAGTAAGAGCTACGAGCAGTACTTC. Its translation: CASSRQGLSKSYEQYF. The V call is TRBV4-1, the J call TRBJ2-7; no clear D gene. Deletions cut 4 bases from V and 3 bases from J, with 19 bases between. In germline, CDR1 is MGHRA, CDR2 YSYEKL. The CDR3 has 16 residues.

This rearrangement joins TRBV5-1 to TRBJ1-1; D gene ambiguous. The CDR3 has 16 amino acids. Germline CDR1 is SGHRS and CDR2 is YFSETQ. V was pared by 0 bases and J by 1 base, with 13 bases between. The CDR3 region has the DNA TGCGCCAGCAGCTTGGTTCCAATGGCACAGAACACTGAAGCTTTCTTT. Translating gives CASSLVPMAQNTEAFF.

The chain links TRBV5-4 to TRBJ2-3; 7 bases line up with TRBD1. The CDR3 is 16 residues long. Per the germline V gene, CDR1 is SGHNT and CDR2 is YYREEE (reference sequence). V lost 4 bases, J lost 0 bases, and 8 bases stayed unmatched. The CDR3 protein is CASSHTTGRSTDTQYF. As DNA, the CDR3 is TGTGCCAGCAGCCACACGACAGGGAGAAGCACAGATACGCAGTATTTT.

This CDR3 is CASSHGTANNYGYTF. In nucleotides, the CDR3 is TGTGCCAGCAGCCACGGGACAGCTAATAACTATGGCTACACCTTC. The V call is TRBV6-5, the J call TRBJ1-2; 7 nucleotides line up with TRBD1. CDR3 length: 15 residues. CDR1 and CDR2 (germline): MNHEY, SVGAGI. With 6 bases clipped from V and 1 base from J, the junction kept 8 bases outside the gene matches.

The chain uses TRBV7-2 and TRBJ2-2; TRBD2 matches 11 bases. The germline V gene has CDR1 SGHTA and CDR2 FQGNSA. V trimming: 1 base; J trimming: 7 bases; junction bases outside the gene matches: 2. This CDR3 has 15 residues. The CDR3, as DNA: TGTGCCAGCAGCTTAGAGGGACTAGCGGTCGGGGAGCTGTTTTTT. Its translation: CASSLEGLAVGELFF. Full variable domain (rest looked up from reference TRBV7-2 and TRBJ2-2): GAGVSQSPSNKVTEKGKDVELRCDPISGHTALYWYRQSLGQGLEFLIYFQGNSAPDKSGLPSDRFSAERTGGSVSTLTIQRTQQEDSAVYLCASSLEGLAVGELFFGEGSRLTVL.

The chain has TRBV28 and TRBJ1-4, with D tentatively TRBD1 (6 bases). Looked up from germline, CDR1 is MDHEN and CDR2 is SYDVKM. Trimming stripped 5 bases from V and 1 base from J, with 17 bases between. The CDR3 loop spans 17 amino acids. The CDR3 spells CASSQTRGGVTNEKLFF. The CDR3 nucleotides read TGTGCCAGCAGTCAAACCCGGGGGGGCGTAACTAATGAAAAACTGTTTTTT.

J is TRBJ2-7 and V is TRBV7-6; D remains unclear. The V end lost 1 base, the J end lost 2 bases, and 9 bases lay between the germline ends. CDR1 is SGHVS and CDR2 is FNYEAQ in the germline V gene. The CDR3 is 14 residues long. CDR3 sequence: CASSLGRVPYEQYF. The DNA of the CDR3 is TGTGCCAGCAGCTTAGGACGGGTCCCCTACGAGCAGTACTTC.

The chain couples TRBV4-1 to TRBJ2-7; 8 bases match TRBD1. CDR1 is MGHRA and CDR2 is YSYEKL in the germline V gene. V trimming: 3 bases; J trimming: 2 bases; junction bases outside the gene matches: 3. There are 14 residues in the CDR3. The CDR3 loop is CASSHGQGPYEQYF. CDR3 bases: TGCGCCAGCAGCCATGGACAGGGCCCCTACGAGCAGTACTTC.

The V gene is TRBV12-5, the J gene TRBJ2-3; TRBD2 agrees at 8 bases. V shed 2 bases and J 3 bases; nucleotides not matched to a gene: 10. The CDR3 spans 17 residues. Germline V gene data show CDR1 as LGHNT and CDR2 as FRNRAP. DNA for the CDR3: TGTGCTAGTGGTTTGAAACCGGGGGGGGCTTGGACAGATACGCAGTATTTT. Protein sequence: CASGLKPGGAWTDTQYF.

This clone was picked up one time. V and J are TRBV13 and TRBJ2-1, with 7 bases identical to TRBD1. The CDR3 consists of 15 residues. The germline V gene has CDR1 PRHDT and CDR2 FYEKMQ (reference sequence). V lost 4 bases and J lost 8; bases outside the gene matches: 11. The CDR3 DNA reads TGTGCCAGCAGCTCCGAAAGACAGGGTAAGGATGAGCAGTTCTTC. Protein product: CASSSERQGKDEQFF.

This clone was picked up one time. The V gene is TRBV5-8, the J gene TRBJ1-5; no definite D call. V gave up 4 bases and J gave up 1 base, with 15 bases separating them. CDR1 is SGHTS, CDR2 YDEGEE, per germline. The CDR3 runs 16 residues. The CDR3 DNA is TGTGCCAGCAGCCAAAATCCGGGAATAAGCAATCAGCCCCAGCATTTT. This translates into CASSQNPGISNQPQHF.

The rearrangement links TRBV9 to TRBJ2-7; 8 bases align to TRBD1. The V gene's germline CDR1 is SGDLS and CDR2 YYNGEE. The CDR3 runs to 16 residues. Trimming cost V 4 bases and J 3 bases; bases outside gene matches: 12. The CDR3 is CASSPRTGQGGYEQYF. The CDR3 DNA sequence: TGTGCCAGCAGCCCCCGAACCGGACAGGGAGGCTACGAGCAGTACTTC.

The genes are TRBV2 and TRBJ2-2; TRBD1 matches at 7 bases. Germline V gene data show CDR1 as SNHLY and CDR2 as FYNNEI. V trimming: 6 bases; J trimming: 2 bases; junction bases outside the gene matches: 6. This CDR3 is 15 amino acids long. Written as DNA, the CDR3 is TGTGCCAGCAGACAAGGGGGCCGTAACACCGGGGAGCTGTTTTTT. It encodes CASRQGGRNTGELFF.

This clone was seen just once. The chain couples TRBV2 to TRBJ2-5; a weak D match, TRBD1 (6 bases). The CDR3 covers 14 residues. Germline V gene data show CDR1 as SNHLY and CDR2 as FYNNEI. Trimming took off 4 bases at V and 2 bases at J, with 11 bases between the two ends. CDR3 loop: CASSALDSQETQYF. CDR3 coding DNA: TGTGCCAGCAGTGCATTGGACAGTCAAGAGACCCAGTACTTC. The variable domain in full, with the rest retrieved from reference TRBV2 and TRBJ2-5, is EPEVTQTPSHQVTQMGQEVILRCVPISNHLYFYWYRQILGQKVEFLVSFYNNEISEKSEIFDDQFSVERPDGSNFTLKIRSTKLEDSAMYFCASSALDSQETQYFGPGTRLLVL.

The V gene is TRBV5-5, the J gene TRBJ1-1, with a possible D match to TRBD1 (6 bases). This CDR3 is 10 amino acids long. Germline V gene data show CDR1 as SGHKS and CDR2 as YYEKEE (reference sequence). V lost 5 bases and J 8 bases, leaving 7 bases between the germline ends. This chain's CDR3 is CASRGTEAFF. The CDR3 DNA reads TGTGCCAGCAGGGGGACAGAAGCTTTCTTT.

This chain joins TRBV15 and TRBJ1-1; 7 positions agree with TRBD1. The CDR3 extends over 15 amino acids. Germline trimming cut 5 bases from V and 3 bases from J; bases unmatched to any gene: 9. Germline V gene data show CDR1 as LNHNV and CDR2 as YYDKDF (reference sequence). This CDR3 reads CATSYEWGQHTEAFF. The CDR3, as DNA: TGTGCCACCAGCTATGAATGGGGACAGCACACTGAAGCTTTCTTT.

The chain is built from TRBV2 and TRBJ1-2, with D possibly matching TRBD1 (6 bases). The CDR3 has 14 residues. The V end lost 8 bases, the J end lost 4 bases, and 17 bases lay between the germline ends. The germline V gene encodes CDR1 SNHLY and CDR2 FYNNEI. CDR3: CASSLRGGGYGYTF. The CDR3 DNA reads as TGTGCCAGCTCCCTCCGGGGGGGCGGCTATGGCTACACCTTC.

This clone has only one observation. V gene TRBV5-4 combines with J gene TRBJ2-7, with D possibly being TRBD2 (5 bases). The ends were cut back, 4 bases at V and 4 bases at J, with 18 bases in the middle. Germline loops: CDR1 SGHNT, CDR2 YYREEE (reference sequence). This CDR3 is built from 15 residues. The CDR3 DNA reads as TGTGCCAGCAGCCCGCGGAATTCGGGGATATACGAGCAGTACTTC. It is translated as CASSPRNSGIYEQYF.

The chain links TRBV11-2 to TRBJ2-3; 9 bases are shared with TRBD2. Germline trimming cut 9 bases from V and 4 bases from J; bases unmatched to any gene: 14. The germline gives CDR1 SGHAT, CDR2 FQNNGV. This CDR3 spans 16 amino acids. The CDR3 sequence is CASKALAGWVADTQYF. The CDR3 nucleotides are TGTGCCAGTAAGGCCCTAGCGGGATGGGTTGCAGATACGCAGTATTTT. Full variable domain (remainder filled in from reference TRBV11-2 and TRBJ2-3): EAGVAQSPRYKIIEKRQSVAFWCNPISGHATLYWYQQILGQGPKLLIQFQNNGVVDDSQLPKDRFSAERLKGVDSTLKIQPAKLEDSAVYLCASKALAGWVADTQYFGPGTRLTVL.

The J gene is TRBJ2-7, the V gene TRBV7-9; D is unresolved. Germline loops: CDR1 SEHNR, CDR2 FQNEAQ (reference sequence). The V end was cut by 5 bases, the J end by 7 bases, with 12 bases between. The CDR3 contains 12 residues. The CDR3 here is CASSPTVKEQYF. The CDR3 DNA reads TGTGCCAGCAGCCCAACTGTTAAAGAGCAGTACTTC.

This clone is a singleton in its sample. The CDR3 nucleotides are TGTGCCAGCAGTTTGGCTCGGAGTAGAAACAATGAGCAGTTCTTC. It codes for CASSLARSRNNEQFF. The V and J genes are TRBV6-5 and TRBJ2-1; D is unresolved. This CDR3 is built from 15 residues. Trimming shortened V by 4 bases and J by 5 bases, and 15 bases separated the two germline ends. Looked up from germline, CDR1 is MNHEY and CDR2 is SVGAGI.

The CDR3: CASSPRNRGTYNEQFF. The CDR3 DNA is TGTGCCAGCTCACCACGTAACAGGGGCACATACAATGAGCAGTTCTTC. This chain connects TRBV18 to TRBJ2-1; the match to TRBD1 covers 7 bases. The ends lost 1 base at V and 4 bases at J; junction bases unmatched: 7. The CDR3 totals 16 residues. Germline V lookup: CDR1 KGHSH, CDR2 LQKENI.